A selection of T cell receptor beta chains follows, all from one sample in a study of T-cell reconstitution after alpha-beta-depleted transplantation in children. In TCRdb, the PCR reads were re-called with MiXCR into one record per CDR3 protein. In the table there are some 260,000 distinct CDR3 sequences, 20% to 30% of which are singletons. The starting material was PBMCs, mostly from graft donor cells, obtained 360 days after TCRalphabeta/CD19-depleted stem cell transplant. These TCRs come from a female patient between 2 and 10 years old who had a stem cell transplant for congenital amegakaryocytic thrombocytopenia, so the T cells may come from the graft donor. Each CDR3 is given with its conserved first and last residue. A D gene is named only where the DNA matches it firmly. A clone size is listed for some rows: how often the clone was seen (once, few, many), or a class if it is expanded.

abundance,j_gene,v_gene,d_gene,CDR3nt,CDR3aa
few,TRBJ2-1,TRBV12-3/TRBV12-4,-,TGTGCCAGCATTATAGGCAGCTCCTACAATGAGCAGTTCTTC,CASIIGSSYNEQFF
many,TRBJ2-1,TRBV12-3/TRBV12-4,-,TGTGCCAGCAGTTTCTCTCTGGGGGAGGTGCACAATGAGCAGTTCTTC,CASSFSLGEVHNEQFF
many,TRBJ2-3,TRBV20-1,TRBD2,TGCAGTGCTACTGGACTAGCGGGAGGGCCAGATACGCAGTATTTT,CSATGLAGGPDTQYF
few,TRBJ2-7,TRBV4-1,-,TGCGCCAGCAGCCAAGCTGGGGGTTCCTACGAGCAGTACTTC,CASSQAGGSYEQYF
-,TRBJ2-6,TRBV12-3/TRBV12-4,-,TGTGCCAGCAGCCAAATTCGGGTGATCTCTGGGGCCAACGTCCTGACTTTC,CASSQIRVISGANVLTF
-,TRBJ2-5,TRBV5-6,-,TGTGCCAGGGGCTTGACGTTTCGGTCCAGGATAGTGGAAGAGACCCAGTACTTC,CARGLTFRSRIVEETQYF
-,TRBJ2-7,TRBV5-1,-,TGCGCCAGCAGCTTGGGACGGAGAGCCCCCTACGAGCAGTACTTC,CASSLGRRAPYEQYF
-,TRBJ2-2,TRBV7-7,-,TGTGCCAGCAGCTTCCCCACCGCGGAGCTGTTTTTT,CASSFPTAELFF
-,TRBJ2-7,TRBV4-1,-,TGCGCCAGCAGCCTCGAAGGGGACGTCTCCTACGAGCAGTACTTC,CASSLEGDVSYEQYF
-,TRBJ2-5,TRBV28,TRBD2,TGTGCCAGCAGTTTTGAGCGGGGGGGCCTGGAGACCCAGTACTTC,CASSFERGGLETQYF
once,TRBJ2-3,TRBV4-1,TRBD2,TGCGCCAGCAGCCCTCTGCCCTGGTTTGAGCGGGAGTTGTGGACAGATACGCAGTATTTT,CASSPLPWFERELWTDTQYF
many,TRBJ2-1,TRBV7-3,-,TGTGCCAGCAGCTTAATGGGGTCCTCTTCACCGTTCTTC,CASSLMGSSSPFF
-,TRBJ2-7,TRBV6-2/TRBV6-3,-,TGTGCCAGCAGTTACGGAAGCTTCTACGAGCAGTACTTC,CASSYGSFYEQYF
-,TRBJ2-7,TRBV20-1,TRBD2,TGCAGTGCTGGCCCTCGGGGGGCCTACGAGCAGTACTTC,CSAGPRGAYEQYF
few,TRBJ2-5,TRBV11-2,-,TGTGCCAGCAGCTTAGATAACAGGATCATTGAGACCCAGTACTTC,CASSLDNRIIETQYF
-,TRBJ1-4,TRBV6-5,-,TGTGCCAGCAGTTACTCTCCTGTGTCAGGGAGCGTTAATGACAAACTGTTTTTT,CASSYSPVSGSVNDKLFF
-,TRBJ2-1,TRBV19,TRBD1,TGTGCCAGTAGTATCGACAGGGTACAGTTCTTC,CASSIDRVQFF
-,TRBJ2-7,TRBV6-2/TRBV6-3,TRBD1,TGTGCCAGCATCGGGTTTAAACAGGGGCTCGTCAAGCAGTACTTC,CASIGFKQGLVKQYF
few,TRBJ2-7,TRBV28,-,TGTGCCAGCAGAGACGGAGGGGACTACGAGCAGTACTTC,CASRDGGDYEQYF
-,TRBJ1-1,TRBV28,-,TGTGCCAGCAGGGCGTTGGGGCAGGGTAACACTGAAGCTTTCTTT,CASRALGQGNTEAFF
-,TRBJ1-5,TRBV25-1,-,TGTGCCAGCAGTGAAAGTGGCCATCAGCCCCAGCATTTT,CASSESGHQPQHF
few,TRBJ1-2,TRBV28,-,TGTGCCAGCAGTGTTATAAACTATGGCTACACCTTC,CASSVINYGYTF
few,TRBJ2-3,TRBV7-2,-,TGTGCCAGCAGCTTAGGCCCCACAGGGCCCCGCACAGATACGCAGTATTTT,CASSLGPTGPRTDTQYF
-,TRBJ2-1,TRBV11-2,TRBD2,TGTGCCAGCAGCAAACTAGCGGGAAGGGCCTACAATGAGCAGTTCTTC,CASSKLAGRAYNEQFF
many,TRBJ2-5,TRBV7-2,-,TGTGCCAGCAGCTTGGTATACCAAGAGACCCAGTACTTC,CASSLVYQETQYF
-,TRBJ1-3,TRBV11-2,-,TGTGCCAGCAGCTGGTGGACAGACACCATATATTTT,CASSWWTDTIYF
few,TRBJ2-6,TRBV25-1,-,TGTGCCAGCAGTCCGGACTTCGGACAGACTGGGGCCAACGTCCTGACTTTC,CASSPDFGQTGANVLTF
many,TRBJ1-2,TRBV29-1,-,TGCAGCGTTGACGATCGGAGCTTCCATTATGGCTACACCTTC,CSVDDRSFHYGYTF
many,TRBJ2-7,TRBV18,TRBD1,TGTGCCAGCTCACCCGGGACAGCCCACGAGCAGTACTTC,CASSPGTAHEQYF
many,TRBJ2-7,TRBV20-1,-,TGCAGTGCTAGTAGCGAGCACTTAGAGCAGTACTTC,CSASSEHLEQYF
-,TRBJ2-5,TRBV7-2,-,TGTGCCAGCAGCTTAGCAGGGACCGCCCAGGGAGAGACCCAGTACTTC,CASSLAGTAQGETQYF
few,TRBJ1-3,TRBV18,TRBD1,TGTGCCAGCTCACCAAGCGGCGTACAGGGGACCTCTGGAAACACCATATATTTT,CASSPSGVQGTSGNTIYF
many,TRBJ2-1,TRBV29-1,TRBD1,TGCAGCGTTGAGGGGACAGCTCTCAATGAGCAGTTCTTC,CSVEGTALNEQFF
-,TRBJ2-1,TRBV11-3,-,TGTGCCAGCAGCTCGGATAGCGGCATGGGTGAGCAGTTCTTC,CASSSDSGMGEQFF
-,TRBJ1-2,TRBV24-1,-,TGTGCCACCAGTGATCTAGCCGGGACGTTAAGAGTTGCGAACTATGGCTACACCTTC,CATSDLAGTLRVANYGYTF
-,TRBJ2-1,TRBV20-1,TRBD2,TGCAGTGCTAGCCCTCCGGGACTAGCGGGCTCCAAGGATGGCAATGAGCAGTTCTTC,CSASPPGLAGSKDGNEQFF
many,TRBJ2-2,TRBV4-1,TRBD2,TGCGCCAGCAGCCAAGATGGGGGACTAGCGTTTATGGCCGGGGAGCTGTTTTTT,CASSQDGGLAFMAGELFF
-,TRBJ2-5,TRBV6-1,-,TGTGCCAGCAGATCCCTGGGGCATATCCAGGAGACCCAGTACTTC,CASRSLGHIQETQYF
few,TRBJ2-7,TRBV7-2,TRBD2,TGTGCCGTAGGACTAGCGGCCTACGAGCAGTACTTC,CAVGLAAYEQYF
many,TRBJ2-3,TRBV28,-,TGTGCCAGCAGTCAAGTCACCACAGATACGCAGTATTTT,CASSQVTTDTQYF
many,TRBJ1-1,TRBV12-3/TRBV12-4,-,TGTGCCAGCAGCCCCGCGGGGGCAAACACTGAAGCTTTCTTT,CASSPAGANTEAFF
few,TRBJ2-7,TRBV7-6,TRBD1,TGTGCCAGCGCAGGGGGCTACGAGCAGTACTTC,CASAGGYEQYF
-,TRBJ2-2,TRBV7-3,TRBD1,TGTGCCAGCAGCTTGGAGGGACAGGGTTACACCGGGGAGCTGTTTTTT,CASSLEGQGYTGELFF
few,TRBJ2-4,TRBV28,-,TGTGCCAGCAGTCGGTGGGAAGCCAAAAACATTCAGTACTTC,CASSRWEAKNIQYF